The clone carrying this T cell receptor (beta chain) was picked up one time. The antigen is not known. This sample is drawn from a study of blood T cells in healthy people across ages. A second roughly 6 to 11 cycle PCR used barcoded and J-beta primers. Unique molecular identifiers of 12 random nucleotides labeled each cDNA. TCRdb fed the 5' RACE reads into MiXCR, producing one record per CDR3 protein. The sample holds some 1 million distinct CDR3 sequences, around 43% seen once. Points from the study as a whole: Reliance upon unsorted PBMCs precluded definitive naive versus antigen-experienced comparison.

This sequence originates from a woman aged 60-75 years in good health. Sequenced: blood.

The CDR3 protein is CSVERVVGHEQYF. CDR3 nucleotides: TGCAGCGTTGAGAGGGTAGTTGGCCACGAGCAGTACTTC. The V gene is TRBV29-1, the J gene TRBJ2-4; perhaps TRBD2 as D (5 bases). The end of the DNA is better explained by TRBJ2-7, so the J call may be wrong. This CDR3 spans 13 amino acids. From germline, CDR1 is SQVTM and CDR2 ANQGSEA.